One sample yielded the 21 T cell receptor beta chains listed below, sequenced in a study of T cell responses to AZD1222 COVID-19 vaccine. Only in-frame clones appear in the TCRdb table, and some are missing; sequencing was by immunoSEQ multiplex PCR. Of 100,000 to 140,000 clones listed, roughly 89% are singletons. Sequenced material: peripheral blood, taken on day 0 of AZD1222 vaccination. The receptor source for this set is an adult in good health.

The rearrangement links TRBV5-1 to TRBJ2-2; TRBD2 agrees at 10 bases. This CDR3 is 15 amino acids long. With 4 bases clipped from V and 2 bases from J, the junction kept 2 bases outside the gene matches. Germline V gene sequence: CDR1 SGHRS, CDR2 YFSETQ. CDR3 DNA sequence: TGCGCCAGCAGCCCTAGCGGGGGTAACACCGGGGAGCTGTTTTTT. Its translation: CASSPSGGNTGELFF.

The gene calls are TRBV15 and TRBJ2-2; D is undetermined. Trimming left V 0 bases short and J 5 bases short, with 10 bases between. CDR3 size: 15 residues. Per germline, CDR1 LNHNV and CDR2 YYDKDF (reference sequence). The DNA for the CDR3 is TGTGCCACCAGCAGAGATAAAATGGGGACCGGGGAGCTGTTTTTT. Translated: CATSRDKMGTGELFF.

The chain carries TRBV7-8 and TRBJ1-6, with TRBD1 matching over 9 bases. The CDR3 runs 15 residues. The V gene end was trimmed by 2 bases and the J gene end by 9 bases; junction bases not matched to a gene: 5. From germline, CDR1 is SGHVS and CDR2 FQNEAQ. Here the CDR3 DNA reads TGTGCCAGCAGCTTAAATTTGGGACAGGGTTCACCCCTCCACTTT. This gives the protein CASSLNLGQGSPLHF.

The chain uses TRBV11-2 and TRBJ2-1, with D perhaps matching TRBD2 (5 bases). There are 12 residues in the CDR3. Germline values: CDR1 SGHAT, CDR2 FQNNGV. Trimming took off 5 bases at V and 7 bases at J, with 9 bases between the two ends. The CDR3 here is CASSRAVNEQFF. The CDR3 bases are TGTGCCAGCAGCCGAGCGGTGAATGAGCAGTTCTTC.

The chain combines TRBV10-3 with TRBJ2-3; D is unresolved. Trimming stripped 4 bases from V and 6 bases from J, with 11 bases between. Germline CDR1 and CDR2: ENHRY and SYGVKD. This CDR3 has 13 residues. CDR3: CAISARLADTQYF. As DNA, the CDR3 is TGTGCCATCAGTGCCAGACTCGCCGATACGCAGTATTTT.

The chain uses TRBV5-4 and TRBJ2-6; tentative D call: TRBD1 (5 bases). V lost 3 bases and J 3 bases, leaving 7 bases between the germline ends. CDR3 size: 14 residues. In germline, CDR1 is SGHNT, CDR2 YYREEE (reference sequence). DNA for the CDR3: TGTGCCAGCAGCTCGACAGATGGGGCCAACGTCCTGACTTTC. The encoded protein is CASSSTDGANVLTF.

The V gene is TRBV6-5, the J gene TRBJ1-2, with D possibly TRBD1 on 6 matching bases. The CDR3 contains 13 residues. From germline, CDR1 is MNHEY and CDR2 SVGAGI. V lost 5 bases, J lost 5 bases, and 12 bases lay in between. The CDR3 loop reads CASSPYTGYGYTF. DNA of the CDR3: TGTGCCAGCAGTCCCTATACAGGGTATGGCTACACCTTC.

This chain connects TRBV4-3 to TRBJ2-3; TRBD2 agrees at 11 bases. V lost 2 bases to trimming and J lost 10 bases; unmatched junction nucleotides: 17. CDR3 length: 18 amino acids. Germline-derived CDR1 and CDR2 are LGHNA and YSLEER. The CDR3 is CASSQYPPLAGAYYAQYF. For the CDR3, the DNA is TGCGCCAGCAGCCAATACCCCCCACTAGCGGGGGCCTACTACGCGCAGTATTTT.

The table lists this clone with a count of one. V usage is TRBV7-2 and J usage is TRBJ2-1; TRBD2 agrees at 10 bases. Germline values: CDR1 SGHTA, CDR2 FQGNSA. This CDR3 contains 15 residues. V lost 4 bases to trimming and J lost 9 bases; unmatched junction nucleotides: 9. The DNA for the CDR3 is TGTGCCAGCAGCTCCAGCGGGGGGGCTCGGGTTGAGCAGTTCTTC. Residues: CASSSSGGARVEQFF.

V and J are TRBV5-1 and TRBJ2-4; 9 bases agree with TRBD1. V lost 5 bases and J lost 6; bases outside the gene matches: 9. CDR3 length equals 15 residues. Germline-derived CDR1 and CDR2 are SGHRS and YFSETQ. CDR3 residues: CASRQDRGRGNIQYF. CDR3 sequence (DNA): TGCGCCAGCAGACAGGACAGGGGAAGAGGAAACATTCAGTACTTC.

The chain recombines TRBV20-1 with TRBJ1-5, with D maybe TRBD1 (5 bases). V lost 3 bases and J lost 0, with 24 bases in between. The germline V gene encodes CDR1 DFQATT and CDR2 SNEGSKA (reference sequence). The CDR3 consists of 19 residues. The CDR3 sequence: CSASRHSGGSMYSNQPQHF. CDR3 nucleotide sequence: TGCAGTGCTAGTAGACACTCTGGGGGGTCCATGTATAGCAATCAGCCCCAGCATTTT.

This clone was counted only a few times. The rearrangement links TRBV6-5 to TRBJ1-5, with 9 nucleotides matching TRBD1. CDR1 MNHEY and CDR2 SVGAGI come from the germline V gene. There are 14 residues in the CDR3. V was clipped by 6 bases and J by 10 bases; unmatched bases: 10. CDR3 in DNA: TGTGCCAGCAGACAAACCGGGACAGGGAGACCCCAGCATTTT. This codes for CASRQTGTGRPQHF.

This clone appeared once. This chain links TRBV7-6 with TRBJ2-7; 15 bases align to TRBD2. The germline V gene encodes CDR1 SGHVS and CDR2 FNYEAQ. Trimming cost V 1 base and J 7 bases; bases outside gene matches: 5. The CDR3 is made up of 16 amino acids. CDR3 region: CASSLGTSGGAGEQYF. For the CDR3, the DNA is TGTGCCAGCAGCTTAGGGACTAGCGGGGGGGCTGGAGAGCAGTACTTC.

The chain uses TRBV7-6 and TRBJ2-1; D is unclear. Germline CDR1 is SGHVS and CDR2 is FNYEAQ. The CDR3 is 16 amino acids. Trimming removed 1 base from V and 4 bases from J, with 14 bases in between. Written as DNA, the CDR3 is TGTGCCAGCAGCTTAGGTCCGGTAACCGGGTACAATGAGCAGTTCTTC. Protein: CASSLGPVTGYNEQFF.

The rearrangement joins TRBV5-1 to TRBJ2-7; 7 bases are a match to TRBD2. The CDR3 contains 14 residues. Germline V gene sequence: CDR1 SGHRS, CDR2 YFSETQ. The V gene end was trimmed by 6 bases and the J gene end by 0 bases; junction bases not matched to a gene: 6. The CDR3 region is CASTMTGGSYEQYF. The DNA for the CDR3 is TGCGCCAGCACAATGACGGGGGGCTCCTACGAGCAGTACTTC.

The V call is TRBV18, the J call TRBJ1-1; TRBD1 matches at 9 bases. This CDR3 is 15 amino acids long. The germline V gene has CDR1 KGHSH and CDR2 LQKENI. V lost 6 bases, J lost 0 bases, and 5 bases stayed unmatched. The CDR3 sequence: CASSPGTGMNTEAFF. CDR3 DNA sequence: TGTGCCAGCTCTCCCGGGACAGGGATGAACACTGAAGCTTTCTTT.

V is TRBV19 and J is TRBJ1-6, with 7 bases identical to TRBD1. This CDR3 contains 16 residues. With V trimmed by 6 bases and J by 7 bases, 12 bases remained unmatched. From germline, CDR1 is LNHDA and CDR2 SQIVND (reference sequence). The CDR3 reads CASSPWRQGRNSPLHF. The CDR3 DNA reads TGTGCCAGTAGCCCCTGGAGACAGGGCAGGAATTCACCCCTCCACTTT.

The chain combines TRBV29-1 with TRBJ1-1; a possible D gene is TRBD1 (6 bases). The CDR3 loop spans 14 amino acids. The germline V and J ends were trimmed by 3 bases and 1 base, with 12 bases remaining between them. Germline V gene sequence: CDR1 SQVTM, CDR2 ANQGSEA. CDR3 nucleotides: TGCAGCGTTGAGGTCACAGGGTCGAACACTGAAGCTTTCTTT. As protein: CSVEVTGSNTEAFF.

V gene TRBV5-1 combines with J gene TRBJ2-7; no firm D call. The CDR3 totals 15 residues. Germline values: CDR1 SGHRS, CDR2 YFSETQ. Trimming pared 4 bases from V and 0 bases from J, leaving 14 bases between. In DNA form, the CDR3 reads TGCGCCAGCAGCCTCGGGCAGGAAGTCTCCTACGAGCAGTACTTC. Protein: CASSLGQEVSYEQYF.

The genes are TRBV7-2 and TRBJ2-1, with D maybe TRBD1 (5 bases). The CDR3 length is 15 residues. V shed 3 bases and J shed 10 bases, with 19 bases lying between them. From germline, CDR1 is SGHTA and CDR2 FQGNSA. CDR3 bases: TGTGCCAGCAGCTTGAGACAGTTAAAGGAAGGAGAGCAGTTCTTC. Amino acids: CASSLRQLKEGEQFF.

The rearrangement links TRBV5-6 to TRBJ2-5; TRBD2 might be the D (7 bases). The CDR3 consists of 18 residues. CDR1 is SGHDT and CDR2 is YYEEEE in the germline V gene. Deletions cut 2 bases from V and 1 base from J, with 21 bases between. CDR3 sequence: CASSFGGGRQALQETQYF. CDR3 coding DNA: TGTGCCAGCAGCTTTGGGGGAGGGCGACAGGCCCTCCAAGAGACCCAGTACTTC.